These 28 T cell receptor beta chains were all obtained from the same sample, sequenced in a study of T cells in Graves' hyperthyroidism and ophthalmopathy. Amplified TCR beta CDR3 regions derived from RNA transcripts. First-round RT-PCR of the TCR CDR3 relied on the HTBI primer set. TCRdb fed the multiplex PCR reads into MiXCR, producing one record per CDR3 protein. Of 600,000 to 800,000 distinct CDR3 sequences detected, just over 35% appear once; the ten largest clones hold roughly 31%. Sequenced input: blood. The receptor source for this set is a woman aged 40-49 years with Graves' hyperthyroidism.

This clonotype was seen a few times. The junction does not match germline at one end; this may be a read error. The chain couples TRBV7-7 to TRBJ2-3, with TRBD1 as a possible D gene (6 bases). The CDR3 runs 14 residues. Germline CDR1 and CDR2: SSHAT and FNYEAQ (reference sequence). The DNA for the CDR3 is TGTGCTAGCAGCTTAGAGGGGGGCACAGATACGCAGTATTTT. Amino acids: CASSLEGGTDTQYF. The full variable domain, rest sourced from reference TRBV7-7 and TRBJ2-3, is GAGVSQSPRYKVTKRGQDVTLRCDPISSHATLYWYQQALGQGPEFLTYFNYEAQPDKSGLPSDRFSAERPEGSISTLTIQRTEQRDSAMYRCASSLEGGTDTQYFGPGTRLTVL.

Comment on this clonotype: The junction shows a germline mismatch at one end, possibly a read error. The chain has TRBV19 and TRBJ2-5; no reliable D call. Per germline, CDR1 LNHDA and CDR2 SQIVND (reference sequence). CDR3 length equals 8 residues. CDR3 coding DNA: TGTGCCAGTAGAACACAGAACTTC. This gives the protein CASRTQNF.

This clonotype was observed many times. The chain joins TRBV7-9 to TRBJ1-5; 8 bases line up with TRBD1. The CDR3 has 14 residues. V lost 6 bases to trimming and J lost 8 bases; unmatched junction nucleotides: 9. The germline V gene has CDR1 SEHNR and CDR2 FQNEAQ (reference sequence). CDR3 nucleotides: TGTGCCAGCAGGGGGCAGGGGGCCTTCGAGCCCCAGCATTTT. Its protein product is CASRGQGAFEPQHF.

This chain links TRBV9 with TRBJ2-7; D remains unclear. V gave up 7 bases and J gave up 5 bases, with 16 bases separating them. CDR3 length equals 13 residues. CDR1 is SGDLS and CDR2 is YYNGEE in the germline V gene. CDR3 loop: CASSPIGLNEQYF. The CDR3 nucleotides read TGTGCCAGCTCACCCATCGGGTTGAACGAGCAGTACTTC.

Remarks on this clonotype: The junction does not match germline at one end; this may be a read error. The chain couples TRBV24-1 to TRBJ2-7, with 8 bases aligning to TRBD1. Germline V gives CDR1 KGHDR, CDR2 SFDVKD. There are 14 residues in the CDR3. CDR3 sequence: CASSDTGGRNEQYF. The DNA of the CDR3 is TGTGCCAGCAGTGACACAGGGGGAAGAAACGAGCAGTACTTC.

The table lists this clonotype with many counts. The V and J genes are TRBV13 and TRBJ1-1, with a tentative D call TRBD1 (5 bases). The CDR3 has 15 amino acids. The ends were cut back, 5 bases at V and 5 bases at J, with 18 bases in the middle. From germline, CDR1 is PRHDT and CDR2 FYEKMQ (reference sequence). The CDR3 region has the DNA TGTGCCAGCAGCATCCGGGACCGAGGTTCAACTGAAGCTTTCTTT. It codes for CASSIRDRGSTEAFF.

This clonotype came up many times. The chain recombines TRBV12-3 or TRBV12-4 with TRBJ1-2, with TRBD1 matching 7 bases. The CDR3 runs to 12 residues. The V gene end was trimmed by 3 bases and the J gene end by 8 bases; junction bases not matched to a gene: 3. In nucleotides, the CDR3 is TGTGCCAGCAGTTTTAACAGGGGAGGCTACACCTTC. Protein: CASSFNRGGYTF.

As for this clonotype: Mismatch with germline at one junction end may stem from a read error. CDR3 in amino acids: CASSLGSREGSPLHF. The CDR3 DNA follows: TGTGCCAGCAGTTTAGGGTCTCGAGAAGGGTCACCCCTCCACTTT. The chain employs TRBV11-3 and TRBJ1-6, with D uncertain. The CDR3 extends over 15 amino acids. Looked up from germline, CDR1 is SGHNT and CDR2 is YENEEA. Complete variable domain (other parts from reference TRBV11-3 and TRBJ1-6): EAGVVQSPRYKIIEKKQPVAFWCNPISGHNTLYWYLQNLGQGPELLIRYENEEAVDDSQLPKDRFSAERLKGVDSTLKIQPAELGDSAVYLCASSLGSREGSPLHFGNGTRLTVT.

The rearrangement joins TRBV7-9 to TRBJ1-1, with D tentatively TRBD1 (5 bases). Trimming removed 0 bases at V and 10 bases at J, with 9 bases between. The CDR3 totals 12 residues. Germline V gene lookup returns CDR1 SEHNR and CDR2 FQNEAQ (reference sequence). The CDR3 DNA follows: TGTGCCAGCAGCTTAGCGGTGGGGCCAGCTTTCTTT. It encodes CASSLAVGPAFF.

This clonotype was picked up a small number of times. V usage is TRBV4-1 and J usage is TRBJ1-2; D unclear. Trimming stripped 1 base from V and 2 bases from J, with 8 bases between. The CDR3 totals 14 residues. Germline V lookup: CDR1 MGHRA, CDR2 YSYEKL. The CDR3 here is CASSQGGKNYGYTF. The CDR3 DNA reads TGCGCCAGCAGCCAAGGTGGCAAGAACTATGGCTACACCTTC.

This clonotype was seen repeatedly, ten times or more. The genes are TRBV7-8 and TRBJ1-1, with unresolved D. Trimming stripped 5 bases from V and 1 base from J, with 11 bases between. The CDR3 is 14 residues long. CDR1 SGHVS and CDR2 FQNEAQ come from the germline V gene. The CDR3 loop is CASSRKHKNTEAFF. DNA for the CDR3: TGTGCCAGCAGCCGAAAACATAAGAACACTGAAGCTTTCTTT. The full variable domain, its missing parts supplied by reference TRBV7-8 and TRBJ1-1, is GAGVSQSPRYKVAKRGQDVALRCDPISGHVSLFWYQQALGQGPEFLTYFQNEAQLDKSGLPSDRFFAERPEGSVSTLKIQRTQQEDSAVYLCASSRKHKNTEAFFGQGTRLTVV.

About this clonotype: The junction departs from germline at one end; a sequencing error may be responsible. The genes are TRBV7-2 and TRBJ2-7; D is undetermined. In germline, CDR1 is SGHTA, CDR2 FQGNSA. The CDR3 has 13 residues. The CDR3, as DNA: TGTGCCGGCAGCTTAGTATGGGATAACGAGCAGTACTTC. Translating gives CAGSLVWDNEQYF. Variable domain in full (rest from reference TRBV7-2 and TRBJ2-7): GAGVSQSPSNKVTEKGKDVELRCDPISGHTALYWYRQSLGQGLEFLIYFQGNSAPDKSGLPSDRFSAERTGGSVSTLTIQRTQQEDSAVYLCAGSLVWDNEQYFGPGTRLTVT.

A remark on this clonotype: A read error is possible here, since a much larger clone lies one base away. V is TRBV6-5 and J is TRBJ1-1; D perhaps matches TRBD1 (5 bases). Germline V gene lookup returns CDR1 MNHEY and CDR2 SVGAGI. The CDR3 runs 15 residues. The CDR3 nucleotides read TGTGCCATCAGTTACGGAATAGGGGTGGTCACTGAAGCTTTCTTT. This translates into CAISYGIGVVTEAFF.

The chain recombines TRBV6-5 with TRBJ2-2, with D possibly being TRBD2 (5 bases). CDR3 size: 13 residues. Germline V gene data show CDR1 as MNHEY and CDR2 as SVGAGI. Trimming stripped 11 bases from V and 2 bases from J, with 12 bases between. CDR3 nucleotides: TGTGCCCTTCCCGGGATAAACACCGGGGAGCTGTTTTTT. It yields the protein CALPGINTGELFF.

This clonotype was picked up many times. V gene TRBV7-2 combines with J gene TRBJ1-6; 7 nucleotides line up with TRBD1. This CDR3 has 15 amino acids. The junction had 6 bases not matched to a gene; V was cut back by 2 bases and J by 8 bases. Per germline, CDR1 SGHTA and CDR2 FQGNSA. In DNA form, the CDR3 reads TGTGCCAGCAGCTTATCTACAGGGGAGGATTCACCCCTCCACTTT. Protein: CASSLSTGEDSPLHF.

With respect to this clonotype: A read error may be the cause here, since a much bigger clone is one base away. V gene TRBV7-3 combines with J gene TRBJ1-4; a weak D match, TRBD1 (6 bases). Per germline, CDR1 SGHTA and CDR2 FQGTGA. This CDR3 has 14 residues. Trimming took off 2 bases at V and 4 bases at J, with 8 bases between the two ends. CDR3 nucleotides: TGTGCCAGCAGCTTACAGGGGATTAATGAAAAACTGTTTTTT. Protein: CASSLQGINEKLFF. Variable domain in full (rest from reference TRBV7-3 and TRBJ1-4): GAGVSQTPSNKVTEKGKYVELRCDPISGHTALYWYRQSLGQGPEFLIYFQGTGAADDSGLPNDRFFAVRPEGSVSTLKIQRTERGDSAVYLCASSLQGINEKLFFGSGTQLSVL.

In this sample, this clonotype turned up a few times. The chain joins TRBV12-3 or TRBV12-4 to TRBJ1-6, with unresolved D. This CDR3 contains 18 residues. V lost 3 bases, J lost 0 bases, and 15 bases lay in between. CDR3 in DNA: TGTGCCAGCAGTTTTGGAATACCGGAGAGCTCCTATAATTCACCCCTCCACTTT. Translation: CASSFGIPESSYNSPLHF.

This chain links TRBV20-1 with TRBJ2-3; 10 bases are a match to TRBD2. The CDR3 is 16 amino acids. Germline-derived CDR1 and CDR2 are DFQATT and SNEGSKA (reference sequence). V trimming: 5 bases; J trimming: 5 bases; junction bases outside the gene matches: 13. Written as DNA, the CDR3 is TGCAGTGCTCCCCGGTGGCTAGCGGGAGATCTAGATACGCAGTATTTT. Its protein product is CSAPRWLAGDLDTQYF.

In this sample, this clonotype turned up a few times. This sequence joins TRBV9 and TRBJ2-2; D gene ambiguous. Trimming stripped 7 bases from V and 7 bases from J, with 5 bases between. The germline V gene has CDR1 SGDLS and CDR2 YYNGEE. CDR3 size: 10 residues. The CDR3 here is CASGLGELFF. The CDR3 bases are TGTGCCAGCGGCCTCGGGGAGCTGTTTTTT.

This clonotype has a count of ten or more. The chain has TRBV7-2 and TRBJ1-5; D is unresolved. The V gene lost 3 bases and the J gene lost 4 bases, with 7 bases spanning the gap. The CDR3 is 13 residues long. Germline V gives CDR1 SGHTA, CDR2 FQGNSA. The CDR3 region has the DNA TGTGCCAGCAGCTTGGAACCTAATCAGCCCCAGCATTTT. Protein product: CASSLEPNQPQHF.

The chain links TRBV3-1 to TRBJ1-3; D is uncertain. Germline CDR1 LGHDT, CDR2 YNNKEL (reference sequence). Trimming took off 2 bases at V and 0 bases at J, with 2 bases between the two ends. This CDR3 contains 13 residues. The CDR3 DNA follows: TGTGCCAGCAGCCAACCCTCTGGAAACACCATATATTTT. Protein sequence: CASSQPSGNTIYF.

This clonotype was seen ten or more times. The CDR3 protein is CASSLERVGSSPLHF. The CDR3 bases are TGTGCCAGCAGCTTAGAGCGGGTGGGTAGTTCACCCCTCCACTTT. The chain couples TRBV7-2 to TRBJ1-6; D unresolved. Trimming removed 1 base at V and 9 bases at J, with 13 bases between. Germline CDR1 SGHTA, CDR2 FQGNSA. This CDR3 contains 15 residues.

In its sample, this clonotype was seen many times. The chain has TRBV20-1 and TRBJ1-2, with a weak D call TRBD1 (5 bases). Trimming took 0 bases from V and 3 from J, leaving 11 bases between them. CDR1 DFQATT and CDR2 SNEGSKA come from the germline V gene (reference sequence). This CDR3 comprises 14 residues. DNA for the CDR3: TGCAGTGCTAGAGATCGTCGGGGCGACTATGGCTACACCTTC. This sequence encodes CSARDRRGDYGYTF.

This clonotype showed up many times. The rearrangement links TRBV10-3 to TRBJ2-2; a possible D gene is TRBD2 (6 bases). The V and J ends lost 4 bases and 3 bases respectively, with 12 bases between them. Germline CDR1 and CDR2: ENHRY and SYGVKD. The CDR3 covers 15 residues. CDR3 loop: CAISVEGSHTGELFF. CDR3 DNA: TGTGCCATCAGTGTGGAGGGGTCCCACACCGGGGAGCTGTTTTTT.

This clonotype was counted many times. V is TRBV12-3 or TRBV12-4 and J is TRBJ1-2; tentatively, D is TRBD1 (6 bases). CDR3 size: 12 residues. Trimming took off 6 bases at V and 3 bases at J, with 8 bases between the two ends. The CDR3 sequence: CASRDSYYGYTF. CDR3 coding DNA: TGTGCCAGCAGGGACAGCTACTATGGCTACACCTTC.

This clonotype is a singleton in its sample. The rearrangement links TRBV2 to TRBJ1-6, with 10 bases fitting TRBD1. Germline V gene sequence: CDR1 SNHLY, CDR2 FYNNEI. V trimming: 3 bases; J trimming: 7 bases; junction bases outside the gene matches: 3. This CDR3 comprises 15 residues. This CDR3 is CASSDQGQGNSPLHF. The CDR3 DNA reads TGTGCCAGCAGTGATCAGGGACAGGGGAATTCACCCCTCCACTTT.

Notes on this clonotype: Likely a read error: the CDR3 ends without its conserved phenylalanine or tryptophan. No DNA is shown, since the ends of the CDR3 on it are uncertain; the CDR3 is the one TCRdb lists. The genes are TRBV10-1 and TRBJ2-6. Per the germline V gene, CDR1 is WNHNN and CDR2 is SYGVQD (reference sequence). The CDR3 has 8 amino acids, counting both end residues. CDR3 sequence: CASSELWQ.

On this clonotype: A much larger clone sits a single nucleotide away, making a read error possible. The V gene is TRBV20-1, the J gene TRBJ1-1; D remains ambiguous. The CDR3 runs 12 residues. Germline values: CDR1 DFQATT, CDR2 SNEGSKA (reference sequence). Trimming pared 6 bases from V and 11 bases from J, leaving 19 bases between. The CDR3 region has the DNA TGCAGTGCCGATGGGCAGGAGTTGATGGCTTTCTTT. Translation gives CSADGQELMAFF.